This TCR beta chain was captured by sequencing in a study of blood T cell repertoires in COVID-19. V was shortened by 7 bases and J by 0 bases, with 9 bases between the two germline ends. Germline loops: CDR1 LGHDT, CDR2 YNNKEL (reference sequence). This CDR3 region has 13 residues. Clones were read by immunoSEQ multiplex PCR, and TCRdb kept only the in-frame ones, dropping some. Seen here are 130,000 or so clones, approximately 80% observed once, and the top ten hold over 9%. The sequencing sample was made of peripheral blood. The clonotype comes from a woman aged 60-70 years with acute or convalescent COVID-19. The chain joins TRBV3-1 (or the pseudogene TRBV3-2) to TRBJ1-1; D is unresolved. CDR3 DNA: TGTGCCAGCAAAATGGCCCTGAACACTGAAGCTTTCTTT. Amino acids: CASKMALNTEAFF.